The clone carrying this T cell receptor (beta chain) turned up a few times. This entry comes from a study of cytomegalovirus exposure and HLA in healthy donors. Primers included in the PCR were 60 Vbeta and 13 Jbeta primers. Method: immunoSEQ multiplex PCR; TCRdb's copy keeps in-frame clones and lacks some. Among about 64,000 clones listed, over 75% were seen once. This TCR was sampled from a male donor in good health and CMV-seropositive. Sequencing used PBMCs.

The CDR3 region has the DNA TGTGCCAGTTCCAATGGGGACAAGGTCTACGAGCAGTACTTC. This encodes CASSNGDKVYEQYF. The chain recombines TRBV19 with TRBJ2-7; TRBD1 might be the D (6 bases). The V and J ends lost 8 bases and 3 bases respectively, with 17 bases between them. CDR3 size: 14 residues. The V gene's germline CDR1 is LNHDA and CDR2 SQIVND (reference sequence).